One TCR beta chain is described in this entry. This CDR3 is 16 amino acids long. With V trimmed by 1 base and J by 1 base, 2 bases remained unmatched. CDR1 is LNHDA and CDR2 is SQIVND in the germline V gene (reference sequence). The protocol was immunoSEQ multiplex PCR, while the TCRdb copy is restricted to in-frame clones and leaves out a portion. The table shows around 300,000 clones, with around four fifths occurring only once. The data belong to a study of blood T cell repertoires in COVID-19. Study background: Nucleic acid was either cDNA or gDNA, and it came from T cells, B-cell-depleted T cells, or PBMCs.

This sequence joins TRBV19 and TRBJ2-1, with 9 bases that match TRBD2. The sequence was collected from a woman between 45 and 60 years old with active or convalescent COVID-19. Sequencing was done on a sample of peripheral blood. CDR3 sequence reads: CASSIGTSGSYNEQFF. CDR3 DNA sequence: TGTGCCAGTAGTATAGGAACTAGCGGGTCCTACAATGAGCAGTTCTTC.